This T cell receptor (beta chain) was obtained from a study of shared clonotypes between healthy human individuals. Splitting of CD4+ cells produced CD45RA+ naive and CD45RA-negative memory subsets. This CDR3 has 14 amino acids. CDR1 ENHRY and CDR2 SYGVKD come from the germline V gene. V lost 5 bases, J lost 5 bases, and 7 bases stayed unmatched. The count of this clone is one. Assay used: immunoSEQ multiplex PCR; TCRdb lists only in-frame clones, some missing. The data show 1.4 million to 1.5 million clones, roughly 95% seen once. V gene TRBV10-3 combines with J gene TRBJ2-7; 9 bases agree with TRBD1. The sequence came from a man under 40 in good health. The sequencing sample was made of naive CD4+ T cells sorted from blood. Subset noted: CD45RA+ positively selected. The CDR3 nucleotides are TGTGCCATCAGTATCCGGGACAGGGCCCACGAGCAGTACTTC. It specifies CAISIRDRAHEQYF.